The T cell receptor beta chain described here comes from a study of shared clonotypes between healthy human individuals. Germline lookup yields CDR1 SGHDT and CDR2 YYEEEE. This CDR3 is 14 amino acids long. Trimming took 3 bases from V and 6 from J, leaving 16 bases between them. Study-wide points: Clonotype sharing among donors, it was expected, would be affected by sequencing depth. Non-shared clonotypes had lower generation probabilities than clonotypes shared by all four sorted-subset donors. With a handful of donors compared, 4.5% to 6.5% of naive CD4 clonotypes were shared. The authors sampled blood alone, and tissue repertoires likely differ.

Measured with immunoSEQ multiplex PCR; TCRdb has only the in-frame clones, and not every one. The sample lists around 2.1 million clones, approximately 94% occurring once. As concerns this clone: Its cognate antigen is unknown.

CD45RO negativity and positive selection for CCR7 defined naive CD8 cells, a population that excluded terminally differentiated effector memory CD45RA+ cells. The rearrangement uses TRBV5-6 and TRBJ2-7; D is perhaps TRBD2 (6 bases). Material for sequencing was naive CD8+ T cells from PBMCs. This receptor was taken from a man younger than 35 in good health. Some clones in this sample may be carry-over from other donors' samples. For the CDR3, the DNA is TGTGCCAGCAGCTGGGCAGGACTACGGAGCGAGCAGTACTTC. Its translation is CASSWAGLRSEQYF.